Listed below are T cell receptor beta chains from one sample, sequenced in a study of T cell responses to AZD1222 COVID-19 vaccine. Libraries were prepared by immunoSEQ multiplex PCR; TCRdb keeps only in-frame clonotypes and omits some of them. The sample has 97,000 or so clones, 88% seen once. The material was peripheral blood, obtained on day 0 of AZD1222 vaccination. The source of these receptors is an adult in good health. The CDR3 runs from the conserved cysteine through the conserved F or W. D genes are given only for firm matches. Part of the rows lack a size; the others show once, few, many or a class for expanded clones.

V: TRBV13
D: -
size: -
J: TRBJ1-2
CDR3: CASSPGQGYGYTF
DNA: TGTGCCAGCAGCCCTGGTCAGGGGTATGGCTACACCTTC

V: TRBV3-1/TRBV3-2
D: TRBD1
size: once
J: TRBJ2-2
CDR3: CASSQGDSSTGELFF
DNA: TGTGCCAGCAGCCAAGGGGACAGCAGCACCGGGGAGCTGTTTTTT

V: TRBV7-9
D: -
size: -
J: TRBJ1-3
CDR3: CASSSPQHSGNTIYF
DNA: TGTGCCAGCAGCTCCCCTCAACACTCGGGAAACACCATATATTTT

V: TRBV12-5
D: TRBD2
size: -
J: TRBJ2-5
CDR3: CASGLPSRLACETQYF
DNA: TGTGCTAGTGGTTTGCCGAGTCGACTAGCGTGCGAGACCCAGTACTTC

V: TRBV14
D: -
size: once
J: TRBJ2-5
CDR3: CASSHPGGRFSETQYF
DNA: TGTGCCAGCAGCCATCCAGGGGGGCGTTTCAGTGAGACCCAGTACTTC

V: TRBV4-3
D: -
size: -
J: TRBJ2-1
CDR3: CASSREAFSNNEQFF
DNA: TGCGCCAGCAGCCGGGAGGCTTTTTCCAACAATGAGCAGTTCTTC

V: TRBV5-4
D: TRBD1
size: -
J: TRBJ1-1
CDR3: CASSRTTGPRTEAFF
DNA: TGTGCCAGCAGCCGTACGACAGGGCCGCGCACTGAAGCTTTCTTT

V: TRBV7-3
D: -
size: -
J: TRBJ2-1
CDR3: CASSLNGGRNEQFF
DNA: TGTGCCAGCAGCTTAAATGGAGGGCGAAATGAGCAGTTCTTC

V: TRBV11-2
D: -
size: -
J: TRBJ2-7
CDR3: CASRAMPSYEQYF
DNA: TGTGCCAGCAGGGCCATGCCCTCCTACGAGCAGTACTTC

V: TRBV29-1
D: TRBD2
size: once
J: TRBJ2-7
CDR3: CSVRRTTSGSSYEQYF
DNA: TGCAGCGTCCGAAGAACGACTAGCGGGAGCTCCTACGAGCAGTACTTC

V: TRBV7-9
D: TRBD1
size: once
J: TRBJ1-2
CDR3: CASSLGQGDYGYTF
DNA: TGTGCCAGCAGCTTAGGTCAGGGGGACTATGGCTACACCTTC

V: TRBV3-1/TRBV3-2
D: TRBD1
size: few
J: TRBJ2-5
CDR3: CASSQGVFGTGKETQYF
DNA: TGTGCCAGCAGCCAAGGTGTTTTTGGGACAGGGAAAGAGACCCAGTACTTC

V: TRBV28
D: -
size: -
J: TRBJ1-1
CDR3: CASSLIFLQTGNTEAFF
DNA: TGTGCCAGCAGTTTAATTTTCCTCCAGACAGGGAACACTGAAGCTTTCTTT

V: TRBV5-1
D: -
size: -
J: TRBJ2-2
CDR3: CASSWEAVTGELFF
DNA: TGCGCCAGCAGCTGGGAGGCGGTCACCGGGGAGCTGTTTTTT

V: TRBV19
D: TRBD1
size: -
J: TRBJ1-2
CDR3: CASTLSGGATGGYTF
DNA: TGTGCCAGTACCCTCTCAGGGGGCGCGACAGGGGGCTACACCTTC

V: TRBV10-3
D: -
size: -
J: TRBJ1-2
CDR3: CAISEVESQGRGYTF
DNA: TGTGCCATCAGTGAAGTTGAGTCGCAGGGCCGCGGCTACACCTTC

V: TRBV24-1
D: TRBD2
size: -
J: TRBJ2-1
CDR3: CATSDLGTSGRGGYNEQFF
DNA: TGTGCCACCAGTGATTTGGGGACTAGCGGGAGGGGCGGCTACAATGAGCAGTTCTTC

V: TRBV19
D: TRBD2
size: -
J: TRBJ2-1
CDR3: CASDSGRAYNEQFF
DNA: TGTGCCAGCGATAGCGGGAGGGCCTACAATGAGCAGTTCTTC

V: TRBV10-3
D: -
size: -
J: TRBJ2-6
CDR3: CATTRSGANVLTF
DNA: TGTGCCACGACAAGGTCTGGGGCCAACGTCCTGACTTTC

V: TRBV7-3
D: TRBD1
size: once
J: TRBJ2-1
CDR3: CASSSGPDRVLQNEQFF
DNA: TGTGCCAGCAGCTCCGGCCCGGACAGGGTACTTCAGAATGAGCAGTTCTTC

V: TRBV29-1
D: TRBD1
size: -
J: TRBJ1-2
CDR3: CSVVEGANGYTF
DNA: TGCAGCGTTGTTGAGGGGGCGAATGGCTACACCTTC

V: TRBV7-2
D: -
size: -
J: TRBJ1-2
CDR3: CASSLDATVAYGYTF
DNA: TGTGCCAGCAGCTTAGACGCGACAGTCGCCTATGGCTACACCTTC

V: TRBV6-5
D: -
size: -
J: TRBJ1-5
CDR3: CASSPRQHNQPQHF
DNA: TGTGCCAGCAGCCCACGACAGCACAATCAGCCCCAGCATTTT

V: TRBV10-3
D: -
size: -
J: TRBJ1-5
CDR3: CAISRDKYSNQPQHF
DNA: TGTGCCATCAGCCGGGACAAATATAGCAATCAGCCCCAGCATTTT

V: TRBV2
D: TRBD2
size: -
J: TRBJ2-5
CDR3: CASSYGAPGTSVWETQYF
DNA: TGTGCCAGCAGTTATGGGGCCCCCGGGACTAGCGTATGGGAGACCCAGTACTTC

V: TRBV7-9
D: -
size: -
J: TRBJ2-7
CDR3: CASSGPGPRVYEQYF
DNA: TGTGCCAGCAGCGGACCGGGACCCAGGGTTTACGAGCAGTACTTC

V: TRBV23-1
D: -
size: -
J: TRBJ1-1
CDR3: CASSQQGNTEAFF
DNA: TGCGCCAGCAGTCAACAGGGGAACACTGAAGCTTTCTTT

V: TRBV5-6
D: -
size: few
J: TRBJ2-2
CDR3: CASSFLPGAGELFF
DNA: TGTGCCAGCAGCTTCCTCCCGGGAGCCGGGGAGCTGTTTTTT

V: TRBV28
D: TRBD1
size: -
J: TRBJ1-2
CDR3: CASSRVRDRGYGYTF
DNA: TGTGCCAGCAGTCGGGTCCGGGACAGGGGCTATGGCTACACCTTC

V: TRBV19
D: -
size: -
J: TRBJ2-4
CDR3: CASSKGRMRDLNIQYF
DNA: TGTGCCAGTAGTAAAGGACGAATGAGGGACCTGAACATTCAGTACTTC

V: TRBV29-1
D: TRBD1
size: once
J: TRBJ2-2
CDR3: CSVDRSNTGELFF
DNA: TGCAGTGTGGACAGGTCGAACACCGGGGAGCTGTTTTTT

V: TRBV7-3
D: -
size: -
J: TRBJ2-1
CDR3: CASSPKQGGEQFF
DNA: TGTGCCAGCAGCCCGAAACAGGGTGGTGAGCAGTTCTTC

V: TRBV19
D: TRBD1
size: -
J: TRBJ1-1
CDR3: CASSATGGVDTEAFF
DNA: TGTGCCAGTAGTGCGACAGGGGGTGTGGACACTGAAGCTTTCTTT

V: TRBV3-1/TRBV3-2
D: -
size: -
J: TRBJ1-1
CDR3: CASSPRRAREGAFF
DNA: TGTGCCAGCAGCCCACGAAGGGCGAGGGAAGGAGCTTTCTTT

V: TRBV20-1
D: -
size: few
J: TRBJ1-2
CDR3: CSALRTDGYTF
DNA: TGCAGTGCTCTAAGGACAGATGGCTACACCTTC

V: TRBV7-9
D: -
size: -
J: TRBJ2-3
CDR3: CASSLETDTQYF
DNA: TGTGCCAGCAGCCTGGAGACAGATACGCAGTATTTT

V: TRBV10-3
D: -
size: -
J: TRBJ1-2
CDR3: CAISEGKTVTLRWGYTF
DNA: TGTGCCATCAGTGAGGGGAAGACAGTGACGCTCAGGTGGGGCTACACCTTC

V: TRBV6-4
D: -
size: few
J: TRBJ2-1
CDR3: CASSDQGNNEQFF
DNA: TGTGCCAGCAGTGACCAAGGGAACAATGAGCAGTTCTTC

V: TRBV9
D: -
size: -
J: TRBJ2-1
CDR3: CASSVEVDHEQFF
DNA: TGTGCCAGCAGCGTGGAGGTAGACCATGAGCAGTTCTTC

V: TRBV6-5
D: -
size: -
J: TRBJ1-2
CDR3: CASSYRQGSSGYTF
DNA: TGTGCCAGCAGTTATAGGCAGGGGTCGTCCGGCTACACCTTC

V: TRBV19
D: -
size: -
J: TRBJ2-7
CDR3: CASSNRLVDHEQYF
DNA: TGTGCCAGTAGTAATAGACTAGTGGACCACGAGCAGTACTTC

V: TRBV27
D: TRBD1
size: -
J: TRBJ1-5
CDR3: CASSRDRAGGQPQHF
DNA: TGTGCCAGCAGCCGCGACAGGGCAGGCGGTCAGCCCCAGCATTTT

V: TRBV11-1
D: TRBD1
size: -
J: TRBJ1-2
CDR3: CASSGGDRSANYGYTF
DNA: TGTGCCAGCAGCGGAGGGGACAGGAGCGCTAACTATGGCTACACCTTC

V: TRBV19
D: -
size: -
J: TRBJ2-3
CDR3: CASSPPSGTDTQYF
DNA: TGTGCCAGTAGTCCCCCGAGTGGTACAGATACGCAGTATTTT

V: TRBV30
D: -
size: -
J: TRBJ2-5
CDR3: CAWSTWDRKTQYF
DNA: TGTGCCTGGAGTACGTGGGACCGGAAGACCCAGTACTTC

V: TRBV18
D: -
size: -
J: TRBJ1-4
CDR3: CASSRAPGRGTNEKLFF
DNA: TGTGCCAGCTCACGAGCCCCAGGGAGGGGAACTAATGAAAAACTGTTTTTT